This T cell receptor beta chain was recorded in a study of blood T cell repertoires in COVID-19. This CDR3 is built from 13 residues. CDR1 is SGDLS and CDR2 is YYNGEE in the germline V gene. V dropped 4 bases and J dropped 6; count of bases not matched to a gene: 7. The authors' processing: From reference gene primer amplification, estimates of nucleated cell counts were derived. Libraries were prepared by immunoSEQ multiplex PCR; TCRdb keeps only in-frame clonotypes and omits some of them. The V and J calls and clone size were taken over from that table, and D and trimming were inferred from the DNA. The sample holds 45,000 to 70,000 clones, about 90% seen once.

The sequencing input was peripheral blood. This sequence originates from a woman aged 55-75 years with active or convalescent COVID-19. V gene TRBV9 combines with J gene TRBJ2-7, with TRBD2 identical over 7 bases. The CDR3 spells CASSFTPGGEQYF. For the CDR3, the DNA is TGTGCCAGCAGCTTTACCCCGGGGGGCGAGCAGTACTTC.